The sequence of this T cell receptor beta chain was determined in a study of T cell repertoires and HLA-DP antigens (dated by TCRdb to 2016 to 2018). Some background on the complete study: An in vitro model of CD4+ T cell alloreactivity against allogeneic HLA-DP presented by transduced HeLa cells was used in the study. One alloantigen differed from self by one peptide-binding groove amino acid, whereas the other differed by ten, modelling structurally similar versus dissimilar alloantigens. Of the three donors, two were male and one was female, and their ages ranged from the 18-to-29 age band up to the 60-to-69 age band. On average, approximately 200 ng of DNA went in for sorted CD137+CD4+ samples, versus about 1,100 ng for pre-culture CD4+ samples. Study-wide conclusions, independent of this receptor: The study was limited by having just a few donors, by relying on a non-physiological HeLa antigen-presenting system, and by using total CD4+ cells as responders. Similar clonality (approximately 0.36) was observed for sorted CD137+ cells against both alloantigens, and this clonality was much higher than that observed in pre-culture samples (around 0.042). An average cumulative frequency of roughly 33% against one allele and 50.6% against the other was found for clones undetected before culture. Naive and memory CD4+ repertoires were not analysed separately.

This clone was counted once. The clone's antigen remains unknown. No per-base quality is available; no much larger clone lies one base away. The CDR3 numbers 14 residues from cysteine through phenylalanine. Only the CDR3 part of the read is kept: 42 bases, read in frame from the first base. CDR1 and CDR2, per the germline V gene, are KGHSH and LQKENI. The V and J ends are trimmed by 2 bases and 4 bases, leaving 8 bases between them. Magnetic bead negative selection was used to isolate untouched CD4+ T cells from Ficoll-separated PBMC, with purity averaging about 98%. Magnetic beads were used to isolate untouched CD4+ T cells from Ficoll-separated PBMC, giving 95% to 98% purity with negligible CD8+ contamination. Peripheral blood mononuclear cells came from the buffy coats of three healthy blood donors, who served as the study's donors. All three donors were CMV seronegative. The DNeasy Blood & Tissue Kit was used to extract genomic DNA. Genomic DNA from sorted CD137+CD4+ cells and from pre-culture CD4+ baseline samples of each subject was subjected to TCRB sequencing.

TCRB CDR3 regions were amplified with the immunoSEQ multiplex PCR using forward primers for 54 TRBV segments and reverse primers for 13 TRBJ segments. Deep resolution, with a target of a few hundred thousand T cell genomes, was applied to the sequencing of pre-culture CD4+ samples. Sequencing of the amplicons on an Illumina HiSeq System generated 87 bp reads spanning the CDR3. Processing in the source paper ran as follows. PCR and sequencing errors in the reads were corrected, and CDR3 regions were defined by aligning to IMGT reference sequences. Template and unique rearrangement counts were estimated using synthetic template pools. Clonality was computed by subtracting Pielou's evenness from 1. The Daley-Smith estimator was used to estimate richness. Repertoire overlap was measured with Morisita's index. Clones present in cultured samples but not detected in the pre-culture repertoire of the same donor were defined as low-abundance clones. TCRdb re-hosts the immuneACCESS table, in-frame sequences only. Its copies lack some clones; in the studies checked, an unresolved V gene accounts for under half of them, and the cause for the rest is not known. V, J and clone size are those of that table, while D and trimming were read from the DNA. In this sample the table shows some 110,000 clones, 80% to 95% of which occur a single time. Together, the top ten hold more than 0.25% of the sample.

Sequenced sample: CD4+ T cells from PBMCs. Recombination connected TRBV18 to TRBJ2-2, and possibly TRBD1, on 5 matching bases. The receptor's source is a woman under 30 in good health and CMV-seronegative. In nucleotide form, the sequence is TGTGCCAGCTCACCAGGGGCGAGCACCGGGGAGCTGTTTTTT. Its amino acids are CASSPGASTGELFF.